The 30 T cell receptor beta chains below were found in one sample sequenced in a study of CD8+ T cells in alopecia areata. RNA, once extracted, was reverse transcribed into cDNA for use as the sequencing template. Data came from immunoSEQ multiplex PCR; TCRdb stores just in-frame clones and leaves some out. The sample has about 76,000 clones, approximately 66% seen once; the top ten hold around 20%. As to treatment: oral pan-JAK inhibitor, 5-10 mg twice daily. The sample was CD8+ T cells sorted from blood, taken at week 24, from a patient treated with tofacitinib. The receptors shown here come from a human donor with alopecia areata.

This sequence joins TRBV27 and TRBJ2-7; 14 nucleotides align to TRBD2. Trimming cost V 8 bases and J 7 bases; bases outside gene matches: 7. Per the germline V gene, CDR1 is MNHEY and CDR2 is SMNVEV (reference sequence). The CDR3 spans 14 residues. DNA for the CDR3: TGTGCCAGCGGGACTAGCGGGAGCCGTCTTGAGCAGTACTTC. It translates to CASGTSGSRLEQYF.

V usage is TRBV5-4 and J usage is TRBJ2-1; D ambiguous. Trimming stripped 1 base from V and 7 bases from J, with 3 bases between. The germline V gene encodes CDR1 SGHNT and CDR2 YYREEE (reference sequence). The length of the CDR3 is 11 residues. The CDR3 region has the DNA TGTGCCAGCAGCTTGCAGAATGAGCAGTTCTTC. This codes for CASSLQNEQFF.

The J gene is TRBJ2-7, the V gene TRBV23-1, with D uncertain. TRBV23-1 is classed as an ORF, of uncertain function. The CDR3 extends over 19 amino acids. V was trimmed by 0 bases and J by 0 bases, leaving 21 bases between them. The CDR3 is CASSQSLVVEKLSSYEQYF. CDR3 in DNA: TGCGCCAGCAGTCAATCTCTCGTGGTAGAGAAGCTTAGCTCCTACGAGCAGTACTTC.

The CDR3 nucleotides are TGTGCCAGCAGCTTGGCTCAAGGGATTGCCCAGTACTTC. Translated, it gives CASSLAQGIAQYF. The chain recombines TRBV5-6 with TRBJ2-5; D remains ambiguous. CDR3 length equals 13 residues. The germline CDR1 and CDR2 sequences are SGHDT and YYEEEE. Trimming left V 0 bases short and J 9 bases short, with 12 bases between.

This clone was seen a few times. The chain recombines TRBV5-1 with TRBJ2-1, with 7 bases fitting TRBD2. J gave up 8 bases and V 9 bases, and 17 bases lay outside the gene matches. The CDR3 loop spans 15 amino acids. The V gene's germline CDR1 is SGHRS and CDR2 YFSETQ. The CDR3, as DNA: TGCGCCATCTACGAAGGGAGGGCGGCAACGGATGAGCAGTTCTTC. This sequence encodes CAIYEGRAATDEQFF.

The chain is built from TRBV7-9 and TRBJ2-2; TRBD1 might be the D (5 bases). Germline CDR1 and CDR2: SEHNR and FQNEAQ (reference sequence). V lost 7 bases, J lost 6 bases, and 12 bases lay in between. This CDR3 spans 13 amino acids. In nucleotides, the CDR3 is TGTGCCAGCACAGGGATGTTGGCCGGGGAGCTGTTTTTT. Protein sequence: CASTGMLAGELFF.

The V gene is TRBV13, the J gene TRBJ2-7; 12 bases fit TRBD1. The germline CDR1 and CDR2 sequences are PRHDT and FYEKMQ (reference sequence). The CDR3 has 14 amino acids. V shed 4 bases, J shed 6 bases, and the junction held 4 bases outside the gene matches. The CDR3 is CASSSGTGGREQYF. CDR3 DNA: TGTGCCAGCAGCTCCGGGACAGGGGGCCGCGAGCAGTACTTC.

The table lists this clone with many counts. The chain carries TRBV10-3 and TRBJ2-1, with 7 bases matching TRBD2. The CDR3 has 17 residues. With V trimmed by 4 bases and J by 7 bases, 16 bases remained unmatched. Per the germline V gene, CDR1 is ENHRY and CDR2 is SYGVKD. The CDR3 reads CAISARPEREGGNEQFF. In DNA, the CDR3 is TGTGCCATCAGTGCCCGACCCGAGAGGGAGGGCGGGAATGAGCAGTTCTTC.

V usage is TRBV6-6 and J usage is TRBJ1-2; TRBD1 might be the D (5 bases). This CDR3 region has 14 residues. Germline CDR1 is MNHNY and CDR2 is SVGAGI (reference sequence). V dropped 8 bases and J dropped 3 bases, with 16 bases sitting between them. The CDR3 nucleotides are TGTGCCAGCCAGACGCCGGGGGAGGACTATGGCTACACCTTC. It is translated as CASQTPGEDYGYTF.

V usage is TRBV7-9 and J usage is TRBJ2-3; D ambiguous. The CDR3 extends over 13 amino acids. Trimming cost V 5 bases and J 7 bases, with 13 bases left between them. Per germline, CDR1 SEHNR and CDR2 FQNEAQ (reference sequence). The CDR3 sequence is CASSDGLGYTQYF. The CDR3 bases are TGTGCCAGCAGCGACGGCCTAGGGTATACGCAGTATTTT.

In this sample, this clone turned up a few times. This CDR3 is also generated by other DNA sequences in the sample. The V gene is TRBV5-4, the J gene TRBJ2-2; possibly TRBD2 for D (6 bases). The V and J ends lost 2 bases and 7 bases respectively, with 18 bases between them. The germline CDR1 and CDR2 sequences are SGHNT and YYREEE (reference sequence). The CDR3 is made up of 16 amino acids. CDR3 region: CASSFGAGRMGGELFF. The CDR3 coding sequence is TGTGCCAGCAGCTTCGGTGCGGGGAGAATGGGCGGGGAGCTGTTTTTT.

The chain carries TRBV13 and TRBJ2-1; 7 nucleotides align to TRBD1. Germline V gives CDR1 PRHDT, CDR2 FYEKMQ (reference sequence). The J segment lost 10 bases and the V segment lost 4 bases, leaving 13 bases of the junction unmatched. This CDR3 is 15 amino acids long. The CDR3 bases are TGTGCCAGCAGCTCCCGGGACAGAGATCCTAGGGAGCAGTTCTTC. Translating it yields CASSSRDRDPREQFF.

V and J are TRBV4-3 and TRBJ1-2; no clear D gene. This CDR3 is built from 14 residues. The V and J ends lost 0 bases and 8 bases respectively, with 13 bases between them. Germline lookup yields CDR1 LGHNA and CDR2 YSLEER. This CDR3 is CASSQDRSGRGYTF. The CDR3 DNA sequence: TGCGCCAGCAGCCAAGATAGATCCGGGAGAGGCTACACCTTC.

V usage is TRBV28 and J usage is TRBJ2-7, with 9 bases fitting TRBD2. V was clipped by 5 bases and J by 0 bases; unmatched bases: 8. Germline CDR1 reads MDHEN; CDR2 reads SYDVKM. The CDR3 is 16 amino acids. The CDR3 here is CASSRSSGVSSYEQYF. CDR3 nucleotide sequence: TGTGCCAGCAGTCGATCTAGCGGGGTCAGCTCCTACGAGCAGTACTTC.

There are many counts of this clone. V gene TRBV4-3 combines with J gene TRBJ2-1, with no clear D. The CDR3 loop spans 14 amino acids. The germline V gene has CDR1 LGHNA and CDR2 YSLEER. The germline V and J ends were trimmed by 4 bases and 6 bases, with 13 bases remaining between them. CDR3 loop: CASSPLPPSNEQFF. The DNA for the CDR3 is TGCGCCAGCAGCCCACTACCCCCTTCCAATGAGCAGTTCTTC.

This clone was observed a handful of times. In DNA, the CDR3 is TGTGCCAGCAGCTTGTTGGGGTTCAATGAGCAGTTCTTC. It yields the protein CASSLLGFNEQFF. V gene TRBV5-4 combines with J gene TRBJ2-1; D gene ambiguous. There are 13 residues in the CDR3. The ends were cut back, 1 base at V and 6 bases at J, with 8 bases in the middle. CDR1 and CDR2 (germline): SGHNT, YYREEE (reference sequence).

The J gene is TRBJ2-3, the V gene TRBV4-3; TRBD2 matches 10 bases. Per the germline V gene, CDR1 is LGHNA and CDR2 is YSLEER. The CDR3 extends over 16 amino acids. J lost 4 bases, V lost 0 bases, and 4 bases had no gene match. Here the CDR3 reads CASSQESGRAPDTQYF. The DNA of the CDR3 is TGCGCCAGCAGCCAAGAGAGCGGGAGGGCCCCAGATACGCAGTATTTT.

V usage is TRBV27 and J usage is TRBJ1-1; D is unresolved. Trimming cost V 6 bases and J 2 bases, with 4 bases left between them. Germline values: CDR1 MNHEY, CDR2 SMNVEV (reference sequence). The CDR3 covers 11 residues. CDR3 loop: CASRSNTEAFF. CDR3 coding DNA: TGTGCCAGCAGGAGCAACACTGAAGCTTTCTTT.

The V and J genes are TRBV5-1 and TRBJ1-1; D possibly corresponds to TRBD1 (5 bases). There are 14 residues in the CDR3. The germline V gene encodes CDR1 SGHRS and CDR2 YFSETQ. With 0 bases removed from V and 8 bases from J, the gap between germline ends came to 14 bases. Here the CDR3 reads CASSLVDDGTEAFF. In DNA, the CDR3 is TGCGCCAGCAGCTTGGTGGACGATGGGACGGAAGCTTTCTTT.

The V and J genes are TRBV5-1 and TRBJ2-3, with a tentative D call TRBD2 (5 bases). This CDR3 spans 15 amino acids. Germline V gives CDR1 SGHRS, CDR2 YFSETQ. The ends were cut back, 0 bases at V and 6 bases at J, with 14 bases in the middle. Written as DNA, the CDR3 is TGCGCCAGCAGCTTGGGCGTCGGGATCCGGGATACGCAGTATTTT. Amino acid sequence: CASSLGVGIRDTQYF.

The rearrangement joins TRBV7-9 to TRBJ2-5; weak D call: TRBD1 (7 bases). Germline V CDR1 and CDR2: SEHNR, FQNEAQ (reference sequence). The CDR3 has 15 amino acids. Trimming pared 5 bases from V and 2 bases from J, leaving 15 bases between. The DNA of the CDR3 is TGTGCCAGCAGCCAAAGCAGGGGGGCACAAGAGACCCAGTACTTC. Its translation is CASSQSRGAQETQYF.

CDR3 nucleotides: TGTGCCAGCAGTTCCCCGGGACTAGCCCTCCAAGAGACCCAGTACTTC. Protein product: CASSSPGLALQETQYF. This chain joins TRBV28 and TRBJ2-5, with 9 bases fitting TRBD2. The CDR3 has 16 amino acids. Germline V lookup: CDR1 MDHEN, CDR2 SYDVKM. With 4 bases clipped from V and 1 base from J, the junction kept 7 bases outside the gene matches.

This clone was seen a single time. The gene calls are TRBV9 and TRBJ2-3; 7 nucleotides line up with TRBD2. The CDR3 sequence is 17 residues long. Trimming at V came to 4 bases and at J to 4 bases, leaving 15 bases not matched to a gene. Germline V gene sequence: CDR1 SGDLS, CDR2 YYNGEE. This chain's CDR3 is CASSPYMGVAGADTQYF. The CDR3 nucleotides are TGTGCCAGCAGCCCGTATATGGGTGTTGCGGGGGCAGATACGCAGTATTTT.

The chain is built from TRBV30 and TRBJ2-1, with TRBD2 identical over 7 bases. The CDR3 runs to 15 residues. Germline V gene lookup returns CDR1 GTSNPN and CDR2 SVGIG (reference sequence). V dropped 0 bases and J dropped 8; count of bases not matched to a gene: 10. This CDR3 reads CAWSVLSGTLHEQFF. The CDR3 DNA reads as TGTGCCTGGAGTGTACTAAGCGGGACCCTCCATGAGCAGTTCTTC.

The chain has TRBV7-9 and TRBJ2-3, with D possibly TRBD2 on 5 matching bases. CDR1 and CDR2 (germline): SEHNR, FQNEAQ (reference sequence). CDR3 length equals 15 residues. Trimming stripped 1 base from V and 4 bases from J, with 12 bases between. The CDR3 protein is CASSLGSGAADTQYF. CDR3 DNA: TGTGCCAGCAGCTTAGGAAGCGGAGCAGCAGATACGCAGTATTTT.

The CDR3 sequence is CATRTLEGAKNIQYF. CDR3 bases: TGTGCCACCAGGACACTTGAAGGAGCCAAAAACATTCAGTACTTC. This chain joins TRBV2 and TRBJ2-4; D might be TRBD1 (5 bases). CDR3 size: 15 residues. V was trimmed by 10 bases and J by 0 bases, leaving 16 bases between them. Germline CDR1 is SNHLY and CDR2 is FYNNEI.

The chain uses TRBV4-1 and TRBJ2-7; 7 bases line up with TRBD1. V was clipped by 4 bases and J by 4 bases; unmatched bases: 10. The germline V gene has CDR1 MGHRA and CDR2 YSYEKL. The CDR3 loop spans 15 amino acids. CDR3 sequence (DNA): TGCGCCAGCAGCCCAGGTGAACAGGGGTCTTACGAGCAGTACTTC. Amino acids: CASSPGEQGSYEQYF.

The rearrangement joins TRBV28 to TRBJ2-2; D gene unclear. The CDR3 is made up of 12 amino acids. Trimming took off 6 bases at V and 7 bases at J, with 9 bases between the two ends. Germline V gene lookup returns CDR1 MDHEN and CDR2 SYDVKM. CDR3 sequence reads: CASSLFGGELFF. For the CDR3, the DNA is TGTGCCAGCAGCCTCTTCGGCGGGGAGCTGTTTTTT.

The V gene is TRBV7-8, the J gene TRBJ2-3; the D call may be TRBD1 or TRBD2 (5 bases each). Trimming took off 5 bases at V and 2 bases at J, with 14 bases between the two ends. The CDR3 spans 15 residues. Germline V gene data show CDR1 as SGHVS and CDR2 as FQNEAQ. The CDR3 spells CASSPRDRNTDTQYF. CDR3 coding DNA: TGTGCCAGCAGCCCCCGGGACCGAAACACAGATACGCAGTATTTT.

V gene TRBV6-4 combines with J gene TRBJ2-3, with 12 bases that match TRBD2. This CDR3 region has 16 residues. The ends lost 2 bases at V and 0 bases at J; junction bases unmatched: 0. The germline V gene has CDR1 MRHNA and CDR2 SNTAGT. The CDR3 coding sequence is TGTGCCAGCAGTGACGGACTAGCGGGGAGCACAGATACGCAGTATTTT. The encoded protein is CASSDGLAGSTDTQYF.